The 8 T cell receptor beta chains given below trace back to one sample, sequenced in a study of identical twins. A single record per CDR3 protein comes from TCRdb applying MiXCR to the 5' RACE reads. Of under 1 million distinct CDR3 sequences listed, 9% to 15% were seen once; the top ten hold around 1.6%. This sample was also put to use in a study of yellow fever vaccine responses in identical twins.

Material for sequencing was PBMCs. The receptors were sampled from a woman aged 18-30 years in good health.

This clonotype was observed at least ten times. The CDR3 is CASSAAGQVNQPQHF. In DNA form, the CDR3 reads TGCGCCAGCAGCGCTGCGGGGCAGGTCAATCAGCCCCAGCATTTT. The chain recombines TRBV5-1 with TRBJ1-5, with D possibly TRBD1 on 5 matching bases. Trimming removed 4 bases at V and 3 bases at J, with 14 bases between. Germline V CDR1 and CDR2: SGHRS, YFSETQ. CDR3 length equals 15 residues.

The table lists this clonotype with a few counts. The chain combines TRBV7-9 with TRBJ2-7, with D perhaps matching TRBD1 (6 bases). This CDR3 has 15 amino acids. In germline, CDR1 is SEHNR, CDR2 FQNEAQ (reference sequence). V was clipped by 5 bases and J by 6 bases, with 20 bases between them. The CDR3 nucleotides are TGTGCCAGCAGCCCACGAGGGACACCGAAGCTCGAGCAGTACGTC. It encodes CASSPRGTPKLEQYV.

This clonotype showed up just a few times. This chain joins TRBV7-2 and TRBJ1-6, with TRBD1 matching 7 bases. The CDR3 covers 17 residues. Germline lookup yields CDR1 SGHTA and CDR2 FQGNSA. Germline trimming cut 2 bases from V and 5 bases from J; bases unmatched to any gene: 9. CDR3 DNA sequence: TGTGCCAGCAGCTTAAAGACAGGGCCCGTAAATAATTCACCCCTCCACTTT. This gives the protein CASSLKTGPVNNSPLHF.

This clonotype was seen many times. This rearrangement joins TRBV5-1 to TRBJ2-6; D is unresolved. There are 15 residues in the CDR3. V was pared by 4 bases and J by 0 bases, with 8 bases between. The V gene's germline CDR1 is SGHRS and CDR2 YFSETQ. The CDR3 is CASSVTDSGANVLTF. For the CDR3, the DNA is TGCGCCAGCAGCGTCACAGACTCTGGGGCCAACGTCCTGACTTTC.

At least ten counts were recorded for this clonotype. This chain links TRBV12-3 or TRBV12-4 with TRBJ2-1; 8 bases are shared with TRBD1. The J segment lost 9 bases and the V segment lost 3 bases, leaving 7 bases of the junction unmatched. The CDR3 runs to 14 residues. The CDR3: CASSFFGDRGEQFF. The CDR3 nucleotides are TGTGCCAGCAGTTTTTTTGGTGACAGGGGTGAGCAGTTCTTC.

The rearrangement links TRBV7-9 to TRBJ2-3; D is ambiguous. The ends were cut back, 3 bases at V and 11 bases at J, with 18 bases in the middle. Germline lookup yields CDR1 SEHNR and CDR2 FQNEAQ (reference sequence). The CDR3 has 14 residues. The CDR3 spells CASSLPSPINVQYF. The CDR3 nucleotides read TGTGCCAGCAGCTTGCCCTCCCCTATAAATGTGCAGTATTTT.

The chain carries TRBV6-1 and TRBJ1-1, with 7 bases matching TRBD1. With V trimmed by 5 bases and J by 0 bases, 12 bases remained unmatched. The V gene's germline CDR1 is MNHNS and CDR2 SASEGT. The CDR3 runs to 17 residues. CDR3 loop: CASSRRQGGTLNTEAFF. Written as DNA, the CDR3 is TGTGCCAGCAGTCGCAGACAGGGAGGGACGCTGAACACTGAAGCTTTCTTT.

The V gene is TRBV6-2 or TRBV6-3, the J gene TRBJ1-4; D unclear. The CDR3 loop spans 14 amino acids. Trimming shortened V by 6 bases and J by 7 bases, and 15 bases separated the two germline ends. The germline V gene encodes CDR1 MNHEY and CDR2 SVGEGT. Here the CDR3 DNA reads TGTGCCAGCAGCCGCGAGGCAACGGCTGAAAAACTGTTTTTT. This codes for CASSREATAEKLFF.